Presented here are 27 T cell receptor beta chains from one specimen sequenced in a study of CD8+ T cells in alopecia areata. Extracted RNA was reverse transcribed into cDNA, the sequencing template. Assay used: immunoSEQ multiplex PCR; TCRdb lists only in-frame clones, some missing. The data show about 140,000 clones, roughly half seen once. Source: CD4+ T cells sorted from blood, taken at week 0. The source is a human donor with alopecia areata.

This chain uses TRBV6-1 with TRBJ1-5; 7 positions match TRBD1. The length of the CDR3 is 18 residues. Trimming cost V 0 bases and J 6 bases; bases outside gene matches: 14. Per the germline V gene, CDR1 is MNHNS and CDR2 is SASEGT. The CDR3: CASSEASRTSHRGQPQHF. The CDR3 nucleotides are TGTGCCAGCAGTGAAGCGTCCCGGACATCCCACAGGGGTCAGCCCCAGCATTTT.

The V call is TRBV5-1, the J call TRBJ2-2; D could derive from TRBD1 or TRBD2 (5 bases each). This CDR3 is built from 14 residues. The ends were cut back, 7 bases at V and 4 bases at J, with 14 bases in the middle. Germline V CDR1 and CDR2: SGHRS, YFSETQ. The CDR3 protein is CASRDPPFTGELFF. The CDR3 DNA reads TGCGCCAGCCGGGACCCGCCTTTCACCGGGGAGCTGTTTTTT.

The chain couples TRBV29-1 to TRBJ2-1, with 14 bases matching TRBD2. There are 17 residues in the CDR3. The junction had 15 bases not matched to a gene; V was cut back by 4 bases and J by 10 bases. CDR1 is SQVTM and CDR2 is ANQGSEA in the germline V gene. This CDR3 reads CSVGSFGGTSGRGEQFF. The CDR3 nucleotides are TGCAGCGTTGGTAGTTTTGGAGGGACTAGCGGGAGAGGGGAGCAGTTCTTC.

This clone occurred a few times. This sample also contains other DNA sequences that code for the same CDR3. This rearrangement joins TRBV7-3 to TRBJ2-1; D is unresolved. V was trimmed by 5 bases and J by 0 bases, leaving 11 bases between them. The germline CDR1 and CDR2 sequences are SGHTA and FQGTGA. The CDR3 totals 15 residues. CDR3 in amino acids: CASSLDPSSYNEQFF. CDR3 in DNA: TGTGCCAGCAGCCTGGACCCCAGCTCCTACAATGAGCAGTTCTTC.

This sequence joins TRBV29-1 and TRBJ1-4; no clear D. Germline CDR1 reads SQVTM; CDR2 reads ANQGSEA. V was clipped by 5 bases and J by 8 bases, with 15 bases between them. The CDR3 is 13 amino acids. Here the CDR3 reads CSVRNLSGEKLFF. CDR3 coding DNA: TGCAGCGTTAGGAATCTCTCAGGCGAAAAACTGTTTTTT.

V gene TRBV30 combines with J gene TRBJ2-1; TRBD2 is a possible D gene (5 bases). The germline gives CDR1 GTSNPN, CDR2 SVGIG (reference sequence). Trimming stripped 0 bases from V and 6 bases from J, with 12 bases between. The CDR3 totals 14 residues. The CDR3 DNA reads as TGTGCCTGGAGTGTCGGAGGTTCGGTCAATGAGCAGTTCTTC. As protein: CAWSVGGSVNEQFF.

This clone was picked up a small number of times. The chain carries TRBV5-5 and TRBJ2-1; D might be TRBD2 (6 bases). CDR1 and CDR2 from the germline V gene are SGHKS and YYEKEE (reference sequence). The CDR3 extends over 15 amino acids. Trimming took 2 bases from V and 9 from J, leaving 18 bases between them. The CDR3 DNA sequence: TGTGCCAGCAGCTTTGGACTCCCCGCGGGAACTGAGCAGTTCTTC. Amino acids: CASSFGLPAGTEQFF.

The V and J genes are TRBV4-1 and TRBJ2-3; D might be TRBD2 (5 bases). The CDR3 spans 14 residues. The germline gives CDR1 MGHRA, CDR2 YSYEKL. V was shortened by 2 bases and J by 4 bases, with 10 bases between the two germline ends. CDR3: CASSQRGIADTQYF. The CDR3 bases are TGCGCCAGCAGCCAACGAGGGATCGCAGATACGCAGTATTTT.

In DNA form, the CDR3 reads TGTGCCAGCAGCTCCCTGACAGGGGTCTATGGCTACACCTTC. It specifies CASSSLTGVYGYTF. The V gene is TRBV7-9, the J gene TRBJ1-2, with TRBD1 matching 8 bases. Germline V gives CDR1 SEHNR, CDR2 FQNEAQ (reference sequence). V shed 4 bases, J shed 4 bases, and the junction held 5 bases outside the gene matches. This CDR3 spans 14 amino acids.

The CDR3 sequence: CSVNRDQETQYF. CDR3 nucleotides: TGCAGCGTCAACAGAGATCAAGAGACCCAGTACTTC. The chain joins TRBV29-1 to TRBJ2-5; unclear D gene. Trimming removed 6 bases from V and 2 bases from J, with 10 bases in between. The CDR3 loop spans 12 amino acids. Germline CDR1 is SQVTM and CDR2 is ANQGSEA.

The chain recombines TRBV19 with TRBJ1-5, with 7 bases identical to TRBD1. With V trimmed by 5 bases and J by 3 bases, 7 bases remained unmatched. The V gene's germline CDR1 is LNHDA and CDR2 SQIVND (reference sequence). The CDR3 spans 15 residues. CDR3 DNA: TGTGCCAGTAGTCCACCGGGACAGATCAATCAGCCCCAGCATTTT. Amino acid sequence: CASSPPGQINQPQHF.

The gene calls are TRBV2 and TRBJ1-5; 8 bases align to TRBD1. V was clipped by 8 bases and J by 11 bases; unmatched bases: 11. The CDR3 has 13 residues. CDR1 SNHLY and CDR2 FYNNEI come from the germline V gene. The CDR3 bases are TGTGCCAGCGGTTCGGCAGGGGGCTTGGCCCAGCATTTT. Its protein is CASGSAGGLAQHF.

The rearrangement uses TRBV29-1 and TRBJ2-5; D possibly corresponds to TRBD1 (5 bases). The CDR3 totals 12 residues. Trimming took off 4 bases at V and 5 bases at J, with 11 bases between the two ends. Germline V gives CDR1 SQVTM, CDR2 ANQGSEA. This CDR3 is CSVVVGVETQYF. In DNA form, the CDR3 reads TGCAGCGTTGTCGTAGGGGTTGAGACCCAGTACTTC.

The genes are TRBV29-1 and TRBJ2-5; D perhaps matches TRBD2 (5 bases). Trimming took 7 bases from V and 5 from J, leaving 26 bases between them. Germline CDR1 and CDR2: SQVTM and ANQGSEA. The CDR3 is made up of 16 amino acids. Written as DNA, the CDR3 is TGCAGCGCGAGTTCTCTCTACGGCAGGCCGGGGGAGACCCAGTACTTC. This encodes CSASSLYGRPGETQYF. Full variable domain (rest looked up from reference TRBV29-1 and TRBJ2-5): SAVISQKPSRDICQRGTSLTIQCQVDSQVTMMFWYRQQPGQSLTLIATANQGSEATYESGFVIDKFPISRPNLTFSTLTVSNMSPEDSSIYLCSASSLYGRPGETQYFGPGTRLLVL.

About this clone itself: The sample contains more than one DNA sequence encoding this CDR3. This CDR3 is CASSLAGREETQYF. For the CDR3, the DNA is TGCGCCAGCAGCTTGGCGGGCAGGGAAGAGACCCAGTACTTC. The V call is TRBV5-1, the J call TRBJ2-5; D possibly corresponds to TRBD1 (5 bases). The CDR3 extends over 14 amino acids. Germline V gene data show CDR1 as SGHRS and CDR2 as YFSETQ. Trimming took 0 bases from V and 3 from J, leaving 9 bases between them.

This clone was seen only a few times. The chain joins TRBV6-6 to TRBJ2-7; 7 nucleotides agree with TRBD1. CDR3 size: 14 residues. Germline CDR1 reads MNHNY; CDR2 reads SVGAGI (reference sequence). V lost 2 bases, J lost 3 bases, and 4 bases stayed unmatched. CDR3 nucleotides: TGTGCCAGCAGTTACCACAGGGGATTCTACGAGCAGTACTTC. It encodes CASSYHRGFYEQYF.

The rearrangement joins TRBV6-5 to TRBJ1-2; D perhaps matches TRBD1 (6 bases). CDR1 is MNHEY and CDR2 is SVGAGI in the germline V gene. With 2 bases removed from V and 0 bases from J, the gap between germline ends came to 13 bases. The CDR3 extends over 16 amino acids. CDR3 in amino acids: CASSYTGTSANYGYTF. The CDR3 coding sequence is TGTGCCAGCAGTTACACCGGGACATCCGCTAACTATGGCTACACCTTC.

The sample holds many counts of this clone. This rearrangement joins TRBV10-3 to TRBJ2-3; D unclear. The CDR3 sequence is 13 residues long. V lost 11 bases to trimming and J lost 2 bases, with 14 bases between them. Germline V gene data show CDR1 as ENHRY and CDR2 as SYGVKD. This chain's CDR3 is CAASPLFTDTQYF. In DNA form, the CDR3 reads TGTGCCGCCTCCCCCCTCTTCACAGATACGCAGTATTTT.

The chain employs TRBV7-2 and TRBJ1-2, with unresolved D. The V end lost 5 bases, the J end lost 7 bases, and 11 bases lay between the germline ends. Germline loops: CDR1 SGHTA, CDR2 FQGNSA. This CDR3 region has 12 residues. The CDR3 here is CASSLSWGGYTF. CDR3 in DNA: TGTGCCAGCAGCCTTTCCTGGGGTGGCTACACCTTC.

Comment on this clone: A junction boundary mismatches the germline segment, possibly from a read error. V usage is TRBV6-6 and J usage is TRBJ2-3; D uncertain. Germline-derived CDR1 and CDR2 are MNHNY and SVGAGI (reference sequence). The CDR3 runs to 9 residues. CDR3 residues: CASGYTQYF. CDR3 nucleotide sequence: TGTGCCAGCGGTTATACGCAGTATTTT.

V is TRBV19 and J is TRBJ1-5; weak D call: TRBD1 (6 bases). Germline CDR1 reads LNHDA; CDR2 reads SQIVND (reference sequence). The ends were cut back, 4 bases at V and 4 bases at J, with 17 bases in the middle. The CDR3 length is 16 residues. Here the CDR3 DNA reads TGTGCCAGTAGTAACCCCACGGGGGCTAAAAATCAGCCCCAGCATTTT. Its translation is CASSNPTGAKNQPQHF.

The gene calls are TRBV15 and TRBJ1-2; possibly TRBD1 for D (6 bases). The V and J ends lost 0 bases and 4 bases respectively, with 12 bases between them. The CDR3 length is 15 residues. CDR1 and CDR2 from the germline V gene are LNHNV and YYDKDF (reference sequence). For the CDR3, the DNA is TGTGCCACCAGCAGAGATGGGGGCGCGGGCTATGGCTACACCTTC. It specifies CATSRDGGAGYGYTF.

CDR3 loop: CASSWAGRASNEQFF. DNA for the CDR3: TGTGCCAGCAGCTGGGCCGGGAGGGCCTCCAATGAGCAGTTCTTC. This chain links TRBV7-8 with TRBJ2-1, with TRBD2 matching over 8 bases. This CDR3 is 15 amino acids long. Germline loops: CDR1 SGHVS, CDR2 FQNEAQ. Trimming cost V 4 bases and J 6 bases; bases outside gene matches: 8.

This clone appeared once. This chain connects TRBV2 to TRBJ1-2, with 7 nucleotides matching TRBD1. With 1 base clipped from V and 8 bases from J, the junction kept 7 bases outside the gene matches. The CDR3 extends over 14 amino acids. CDR1 is SNHLY, CDR2 FYNNEI, per germline. The CDR3 loop reads CASSEVRGGEGYTF. The CDR3 region has the DNA TGTGCCAGCAGTGAAGTTCGAGGGGGCGAAGGCTACACCTTC.

This clone was seen at least ten times. The V gene is TRBV7-8, the J gene TRBJ2-5; D is possibly TRBD1 (5 bases). V lost 8 bases, J lost 3 bases, and 16 bases lay in between. CDR1 and CDR2 from the germline V gene are SGHVS and FQNEAQ. The CDR3 covers 14 residues. Here the CDR3 DNA reads TGTGCCAGCTACCTCACGACAGCTAAAGAGACCCAGTACTTC. Its protein product is CASYLTTAKETQYF.

The chain uses TRBV2 and TRBJ2-3; D remains ambiguous. Germline values: CDR1 SNHLY, CDR2 FYNNEI. V was cut by 5 bases and J by 2 bases, with 8 bases left in between. There are 13 residues in the CDR3. CDR3 DNA sequence: TGTGCCAGCAGTTCTTCCCTCACAGATACGCAGTATTTT. This translates into CASSSSLTDTQYF.

The sample holds a few counts of this clone. The chain employs TRBV29-1 and TRBJ2-1; TRBD2 aligns across 7 bases. Germline values: CDR1 SQVTM, CDR2 ANQGSEA. The CDR3 runs 14 residues. Trimming cost V 4 bases and J 6 bases; bases outside gene matches: 9. The CDR3: CSVGSGGGFNEQFF. The DNA for the CDR3 is TGCAGCGTTGGGTCGGGGGGAGGTTTCAATGAGCAGTTCTTC.